A selection of T cell receptor beta chains follows, all from one sample in a study of T cell responses to AZD1222 COVID-19 vaccine. TCRdb's table, derived via immunoSEQ multiplex PCR, lists solely in-frame clones and lacks some. The sample lists 200,000 to 250,000 clones, about 94% occurring once. This sample comprised peripheral blood, obtained 28 days after the second dose of the MenACWY control vaccine. These receptors all come from an adult who received the MenACWY meningococcal vaccine as a control. The CDR3 runs from the conserved cysteine through the conserved F or W. Each record gives: J gene, clone size, D gene, V gene, CDR3 DNA, CDR3 protein. A D gene is named only where the DNA matches it firmly. Expanded clones get a size class; other rows say once, few or many, or leave the size out.

j_gene: TRBJ2-1
abundance: -
d_gene: -
v_gene: TRBV29-1
CDR3nt: TGCAGCGCTTTGGACAGCCGGATGCAGTTCTTC
CDR3aa: CSALDSRMQFF

j_gene: TRBJ1-3
abundance: -
d_gene: -
v_gene: TRBV28
CDR3nt: TGTGCCAGCAGTCCCGTCTCTGGAAACACCATATATTTT
CDR3aa: CASSPVSGNTIYF

j_gene: TRBJ1-1
abundance: -
d_gene: TRBD1
v_gene: TRBV30
CDR3nt: TGTGCCTGGACGATGACAGGGAGGACTGAAGCTTTCTTT
CDR3aa: CAWTMTGRTEAFF

j_gene: TRBJ2-7
abundance: once
d_gene: TRBD1
v_gene: TRBV9
CDR3nt: TGTGCCAGCAGCGAGGGACAGTCGCCCTACGAGCAGTACTTC
CDR3aa: CASSEGQSPYEQYF

j_gene: TRBJ1-6
abundance: -
d_gene: -
v_gene: TRBV11-2
CDR3nt: TGTGCCAGCAGCTTAGATCAGCGGGCGTCGGGACCCCTCCACTTT
CDR3aa: CASSLDQRASGPLHF

j_gene: TRBJ1-1
abundance: -
d_gene: -
v_gene: TRBV27
CDR3nt: TGTGCCAGCAGTTTACCCGGGACTGAAGCTTTCTTT
CDR3aa: CASSLPGTEAFF

j_gene: TRBJ2-1
abundance: once
d_gene: TRBD1
v_gene: TRBV19
CDR3nt: TGTGCCAGTAGTATAAAGGGGGCTTGGGTCTACAATGAGCAGTTCTTC
CDR3aa: CASSIKGAWVYNEQFF

j_gene: TRBJ2-5
abundance: -
d_gene: TRBD2
v_gene: TRBV29-1
CDR3nt: TGCAGCGTTGCTGGAGCTCTAGCGGGGCCCCGGGAGGAGACCCAGTACTTC
CDR3aa: CSVAGALAGPREETQYF

j_gene: TRBJ2-7
abundance: -
d_gene: -
v_gene: TRBV18
CDR3nt: TGTGCCAGCTCACTGGGCCAGGGCACCGGCGAGCAGTACTTC
CDR3aa: CASSLGQGTGEQYF

j_gene: TRBJ2-7
abundance: once
d_gene: -
v_gene: TRBV18
CDR3nt: TGTGCCAGCTCACCCGCGGACAGCTACGAGCAGTACTTC
CDR3aa: CASSPADSYEQYF

j_gene: TRBJ1-2
abundance: -
d_gene: TRBD1
v_gene: TRBV9
CDR3nt: TGTGCCAGCAGCGTCTCCGGGACAGACCATGGCTACACCTTC
CDR3aa: CASSVSGTDHGYTF

j_gene: TRBJ1-3
abundance: once
d_gene: -
v_gene: TRBV2
CDR3nt: TGTGCCAGGGGTGCCTACGGGGGGTCTGGAAACACCATATATTTT
CDR3aa: CARGAYGGSGNTIYF

j_gene: TRBJ2-3
abundance: once
d_gene: -
v_gene: TRBV30
CDR3nt: TGTGCCTGGGAGTTGGGGCTTTCAGGGGATACGCAGTATTTT
CDR3aa: CAWELGLSGDTQYF

j_gene: TRBJ2-3
abundance: -
d_gene: TRBD2
v_gene: TRBV29-1
CDR3nt: TGCAGCGTCGCGTTAGCGGGAGGGGGAGATACGCAGTATTTT
CDR3aa: CSVALAGGGDTQYF

j_gene: TRBJ1-4
abundance: -
d_gene: TRBD1
v_gene: TRBV28
CDR3nt: TGTGCCAGCAGACAGGGGTCAACTAATGAAAAACTGTTTTTT
CDR3aa: CASRQGSTNEKLFF

j_gene: TRBJ2-7
abundance: -
d_gene: TRBD2
v_gene: TRBV27
CDR3nt: TGTGCCAGCAGTTTGGGGGGGGGAGGACCCTACGAGCAGTACTTC
CDR3aa: CASSLGGGGPYEQYF

j_gene: TRBJ1-3
abundance: -
d_gene: -
v_gene: TRBV6-5
CDR3nt: TGTGCCAAGGGTAACTCTGGAAACACCATATATTTT
CDR3aa: CAKGNSGNTIYF

j_gene: TRBJ2-3
abundance: -
d_gene: TRBD1
v_gene: TRBV24-1
CDR3nt: TGTGCCACCAGTGACCTACAGGGGCCAAGCACAGATACGCAGTATTTT
CDR3aa: CATSDLQGPSTDTQYF

j_gene: TRBJ1-2
abundance: -
d_gene: -
v_gene: TRBV7-3
CDR3nt: TGTGCCAGCAGCTTGGACACCCATGGCTACACCTTC
CDR3aa: CASSLDTHGYTF

j_gene: TRBJ1-5
abundance: once
d_gene: -
v_gene: TRBV27
CDR3nt: TGTGCCAGCGGGATATTTACGCATCAGCCCCAGCATTTT
CDR3aa: CASGIFTHQPQHF

j_gene: TRBJ1-3
abundance: -
d_gene: TRBD1
v_gene: TRBV7-2
CDR3nt: TGTGCCAGCAGCCCACAACAGGGGTACTCTGGAAACACCATATATTTT
CDR3aa: CASSPQQGYSGNTIYF

j_gene: TRBJ2-5
abundance: few
d_gene: -
v_gene: TRBV6-4
CDR3nt: TGTGCCAGCAGTGACTCGATAAAGACCCAGTACTTC
CDR3aa: CASSDSIKTQYF

j_gene: TRBJ2-7
abundance: -
d_gene: TRBD1
v_gene: TRBV5-1
CDR3nt: TGCGCCAGCAGCTTGGCCCTGGGACAGAACTCCATCTACGAGCAGTACTTC
CDR3aa: CASSLALGQNSIYEQYF

j_gene: TRBJ2-5
abundance: -
d_gene: -
v_gene: TRBV2
CDR3nt: TGTGCCAGCAGTGAAGCGGGAAGGGACCCGGCCGGGTACTTC
CDR3aa: CASSEAGRDPAGYF

j_gene: TRBJ1-4
abundance: -
d_gene: -
v_gene: TRBV5-1
CDR3nt: TGCGCCAGCAGCTCATCGGGCGGAAATAATGAAAAACTGTTTTTT
CDR3aa: CASSSSGGNNEKLFF

j_gene: TRBJ2-7
abundance: -
d_gene: -
v_gene: TRBV15
CDR3nt: TGTGCCACCAGCAGAGGTCGTCGGGACGAGCAGTACTTC
CDR3aa: CATSRGRRDEQYF

j_gene: TRBJ2-3
abundance: -
d_gene: TRBD2
v_gene: TRBV18
CDR3nt: TGTGCCAGCTCAGTAGTAAAACCGGGACTAGCTAGCACAGATACGCAGTATTTT
CDR3aa: CASSVVKPGLASTDTQYF

j_gene: TRBJ1-6
abundance: -
d_gene: -
v_gene: TRBV10-3
CDR3nt: TGTGCCATCAGTGACCCATCGAGCTCCTATAATTCACCCCTCCACTTT
CDR3aa: CAISDPSSSYNSPLHF

j_gene: TRBJ2-6
abundance: once
d_gene: -
v_gene: TRBV15
CDR3nt: TGTGCCACCAGCAGAGATCCCGAGCCCGTCCTGACTTTC
CDR3aa: CATSRDPEPVLTF

j_gene: TRBJ2-2
abundance: -
d_gene: TRBD2
v_gene: TRBV5-1
CDR3nt: TGCGCCAGTCGGTCTAGCGGGAGGAACACCGGGGAGCTGTTTTTT
CDR3aa: CASRSSGRNTGELFF

j_gene: TRBJ1-2
abundance: -
d_gene: -
v_gene: TRBV28
CDR3nt: TGTGCCAGCAGTACCCCGACAGCAACTAACTATGGCTACACCTTC
CDR3aa: CASSTPTATNYGYTF

j_gene: TRBJ1-4
abundance: -
d_gene: TRBD1
v_gene: TRBV7-9
CDR3nt: TGTGCCAGCAGCTTACCCCGGGACAGGGGTAGTAAGAATGAAAAACTGTTTTTT
CDR3aa: CASSLPRDRGSKNEKLFF

j_gene: TRBJ2-7
abundance: -
d_gene: -
v_gene: TRBV28
CDR3nt: TGTGCCAGCATCCGATCCCAAACCTACGAGCAGTACTTC
CDR3aa: CASIRSQTYEQYF

j_gene: TRBJ1-4
abundance: -
d_gene: -
v_gene: TRBV27
CDR3nt: TGTGCCAGCAGTTTATCTAACAGAGTAGAGAATGAAAAACTGTTTTTT
CDR3aa: CASSLSNRVENEKLFF

j_gene: TRBJ1-2
abundance: -
d_gene: -
v_gene: TRBV3-1/TRBV3-2
CDR3nt: TGTGCCAGCAGCCAGGTGGTCGGTGGTGGCTACACCTTC
CDR3aa: CASSQVVGGGYTF

j_gene: TRBJ2-7
abundance: -
d_gene: -
v_gene: TRBV24-1
CDR3nt: TGTGCCACCAGTGATGCGGACGGGTACGAGCAGTACTTC
CDR3aa: CATSDADGYEQYF

j_gene: TRBJ2-7
abundance: -
d_gene: TRBD2
v_gene: TRBV10-3
CDR3nt: TGTGCCATCAGTGCCGCCCCCGGGACTAGCGGGACCTACGAGCAGTACTTC
CDR3aa: CAISAAPGTSGTYEQYF

j_gene: TRBJ1-2
abundance: -
d_gene: -
v_gene: TRBV20-1
CDR3nt: TGCAGTGCTAGTAAGGGCCATGGCTACACCTTC
CDR3aa: CSASKGHGYTF

j_gene: TRBJ2-7
abundance: -
d_gene: TRBD2
v_gene: TRBV13
CDR3nt: TGTGCCAGCAGCTCAAGGGACAGGACTAGCGGGAGGAACTCCTACGAGCAGTACTTC
CDR3aa: CASSSRDRTSGRNSYEQYF

j_gene: TRBJ2-7
abundance: -
d_gene: TRBD1
v_gene: TRBV7-2
CDR3nt: TGTGCCAGCAGCCCCGGGACAGGGTTCTCCTACGAGCAGTACTTC
CDR3aa: CASSPGTGFSYEQYF

j_gene: TRBJ1-1
abundance: -
d_gene: TRBD1
v_gene: TRBV27
CDR3nt: TGTGCCAGCAGGGGACAGGGGAGGACTGAAGCTTTCTTT
CDR3aa: CASRGQGRTEAFF

j_gene: TRBJ2-2
abundance: once
d_gene: -
v_gene: TRBV5-1
CDR3nt: TGCGCCAGCAGAGGGGGCACCGGGGAGCTGTTTTTT
CDR3aa: CASRGGTGELFF

j_gene: TRBJ1-6
abundance: once
d_gene: -
v_gene: TRBV27
CDR3nt: TGTGCCAGCAGTTGGAGCTTCGTTTATAATTCACCCCTCCACTTT
CDR3aa: CASSWSFVYNSPLHF

j_gene: TRBJ1-2
abundance: -
d_gene: -
v_gene: TRBV12-3/TRBV12-4
CDR3nt: TGTGCCAGCAGTTTATTGGGGGGAAGAGGCTACACCTTC
CDR3aa: CASSLLGGRGYTF

j_gene: TRBJ2-3
abundance: -
d_gene: TRBD2
v_gene: TRBV11-2
CDR3nt: TGTGCCAGCAGCCAAGGGACTAGCGACACAGATACGCAGTATTTT
CDR3aa: CASSQGTSDTDTQYF

j_gene: TRBJ1-5
abundance: -
d_gene: -
v_gene: TRBV6-5
CDR3nt: TGTGCCAGCAGGGAGCATCGGCCCAATCAGCCCCAGCATTTT
CDR3aa: CASREHRPNQPQHF

j_gene: TRBJ2-1
abundance: -
d_gene: -
v_gene: TRBV20-1
CDR3nt: TGCAGTGCTAGTCCCCCCAGAGGTGAGCAGTTCTTC
CDR3aa: CSASPPRGEQFF

j_gene: TRBJ2-7
abundance: -
d_gene: -
v_gene: TRBV7-9
CDR3nt: TGTGCCAGCAGCTTAGTGGACAGATCCTACGAGCAGTACTTC
CDR3aa: CASSLVDRSYEQYF

j_gene: TRBJ2-2
abundance: -
d_gene: TRBD1
v_gene: TRBV6-1
CDR3nt: TGTGCCAGCAGTGAAGCCACAGGGGATGGGACCGGGGAGCTGTTTTTT
CDR3aa: CASSEATGDGTGELFF

j_gene: TRBJ2-5
abundance: -
d_gene: -
v_gene: TRBV6-2/TRBV6-3
CDR3nt: TGTGCCAGCAGTATAGGACGGGGGTATCAAGAGACCCAGTACTTC
CDR3aa: CASSIGRGYQETQYF

j_gene: TRBJ1-2
abundance: -
d_gene: TRBD1
v_gene: TRBV29-1
CDR3nt: TGCAGCGCTGGGACAGGGACAACCTATGGCTACACCTTC
CDR3aa: CSAGTGTTYGYTF

j_gene: TRBJ1-4
abundance: -
d_gene: -
v_gene: TRBV5-6
CDR3nt: TGTGCCAGCAGCCCGTGGGGGAGGAGTAATGAAAAACTGTTTTTT
CDR3aa: CASSPWGRSNEKLFF

j_gene: TRBJ2-3
abundance: -
d_gene: TRBD2
v_gene: TRBV5-1
CDR3nt: TGCGCCAGCAGCATACCAGTAGCGGGAGGGACAGATACGCAGTATTTT
CDR3aa: CASSIPVAGGTDTQYF

j_gene: TRBJ2-2
abundance: -
d_gene: TRBD1
v_gene: TRBV9
CDR3nt: TGTGCCAGCAGCCAAGGGGGCGCTACCGGGGAGCTGTTTTTT
CDR3aa: CASSQGGATGELFF

j_gene: TRBJ2-3
abundance: -
d_gene: -
v_gene: TRBV11-1
CDR3nt: TGTGCCAGCAGCTCTGGGGTCACAGATACGCAGTATTTT
CDR3aa: CASSSGVTDTQYF

j_gene: TRBJ2-6
abundance: -
d_gene: TRBD1
v_gene: TRBV28
CDR3nt: TGTGCCTGCAGTTATTTGAAGGGGGCGGGTGGGGCCAACGTCCTGACTTTC
CDR3aa: CACSYLKGAGGANVLTF